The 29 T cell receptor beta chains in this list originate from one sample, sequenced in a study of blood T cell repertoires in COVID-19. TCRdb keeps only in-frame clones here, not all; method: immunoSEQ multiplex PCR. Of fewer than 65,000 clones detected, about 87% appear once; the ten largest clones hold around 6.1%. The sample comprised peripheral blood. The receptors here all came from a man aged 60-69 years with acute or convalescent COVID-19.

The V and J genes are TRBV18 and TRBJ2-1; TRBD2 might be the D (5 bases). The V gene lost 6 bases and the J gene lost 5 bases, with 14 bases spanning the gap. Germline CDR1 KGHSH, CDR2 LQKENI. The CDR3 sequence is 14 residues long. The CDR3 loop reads CASSPRRTDNEQFF. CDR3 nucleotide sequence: TGTGCCAGCTCCCCCCGACGGACTGACAATGAGCAGTTCTTC.

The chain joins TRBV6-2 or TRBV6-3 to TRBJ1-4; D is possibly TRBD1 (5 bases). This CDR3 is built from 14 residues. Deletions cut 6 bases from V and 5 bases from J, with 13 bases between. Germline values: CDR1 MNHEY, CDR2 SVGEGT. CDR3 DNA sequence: TGTGCCAGCAGCTGGAGGGGCGGGAATGAAAAACTGTTTTTT. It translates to CASSWRGGNEKLFF.

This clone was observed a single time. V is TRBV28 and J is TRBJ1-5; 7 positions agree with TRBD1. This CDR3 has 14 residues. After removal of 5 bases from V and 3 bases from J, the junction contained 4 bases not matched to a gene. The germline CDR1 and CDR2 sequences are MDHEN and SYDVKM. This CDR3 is CASSPDRFNQPQHF. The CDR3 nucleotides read TGTGCCAGCAGTCCGGACAGGTTCAATCAGCCCCAGCATTTT.

The CDR3 DNA sequence: TGTGCCAGCAGCGCATACAGGGGTTCAGATTCACCCCTCCACTTT. It is translated as CASSAYRGSDSPLHF. This chain joins TRBV7-9 and TRBJ1-6; the match to TRBD1 covers 7 bases. Germline V CDR1 and CDR2: SEHNR, FQNEAQ (reference sequence). This CDR3 contains 15 residues. With V trimmed by 5 bases and J by 8 bases, 9 bases remained unmatched.

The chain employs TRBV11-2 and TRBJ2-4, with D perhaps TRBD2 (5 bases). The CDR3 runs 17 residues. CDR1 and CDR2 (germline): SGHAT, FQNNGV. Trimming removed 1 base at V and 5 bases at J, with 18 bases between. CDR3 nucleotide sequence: TGTGCCAGCAGCTTAGGAGGCGGAGGAGATTTCCAAAACATTCAGTACTTC. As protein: CASSLGGGGDFQNIQYF.

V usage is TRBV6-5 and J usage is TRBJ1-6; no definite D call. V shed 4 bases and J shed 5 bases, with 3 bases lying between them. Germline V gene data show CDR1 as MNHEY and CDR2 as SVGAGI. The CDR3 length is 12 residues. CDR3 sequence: CASSFDNSPLHF. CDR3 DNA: TGTGCCAGCAGTTTCGATAATTCACCCCTCCACTTT.

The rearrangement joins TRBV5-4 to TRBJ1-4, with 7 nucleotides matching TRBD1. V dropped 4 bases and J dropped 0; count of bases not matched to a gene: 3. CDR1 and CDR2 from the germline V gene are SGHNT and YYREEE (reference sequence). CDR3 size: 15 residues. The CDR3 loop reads CASSPGQATNEKLFF. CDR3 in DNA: TGTGCCAGCAGCCCCGGACAGGCAACTAATGAAAAACTGTTTTTT.

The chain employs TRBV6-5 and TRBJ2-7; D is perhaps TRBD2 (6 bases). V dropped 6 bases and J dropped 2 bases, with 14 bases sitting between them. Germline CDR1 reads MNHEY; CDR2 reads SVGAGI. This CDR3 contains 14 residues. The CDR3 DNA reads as TGTGCCAGCAGGGCCCTGGGAGGAACCTACGAGCAGTACTTC. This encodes CASRALGGTYEQYF.

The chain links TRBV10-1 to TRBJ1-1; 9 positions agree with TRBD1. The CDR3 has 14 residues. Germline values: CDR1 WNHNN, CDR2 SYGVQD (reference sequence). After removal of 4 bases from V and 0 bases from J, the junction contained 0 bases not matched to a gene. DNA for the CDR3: TGCGCCAGCAGTGGGACAGGGGTGAACACTGAAGCTTTCTTT. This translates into CASSGTGVNTEAFF.

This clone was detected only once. CDR3 amino acids: CASSGTGDSPLHF. CDR3 bases: TGTGCCAGCAGTGGGACGGGAGATTCACCCCTCCACTTT. The rearrangement uses TRBV12-3 or TRBV12-4 and TRBJ1-6, with TRBD1 as a possible D gene (5 bases). The CDR3 extends over 13 amino acids. Between the trimmed V and J ends, which lost 5 bases and 8 bases, there was a span of 10 bases.

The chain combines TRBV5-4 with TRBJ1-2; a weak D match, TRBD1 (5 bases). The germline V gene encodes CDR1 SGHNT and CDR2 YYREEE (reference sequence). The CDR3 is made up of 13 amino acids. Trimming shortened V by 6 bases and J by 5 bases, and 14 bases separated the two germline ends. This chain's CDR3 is CASTQGDGYGYTF. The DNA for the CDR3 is TGTGCCAGCACCCAAGGGGATGGATATGGCTACACCTTC.

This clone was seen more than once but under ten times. Here the CDR3 reads CASSQEVRYTDTQYF. The CDR3 coding sequence is TGTGCCAGCAGCCAAGAGGTCAGATACACAGATACGCAGTATTTT. The chain joins TRBV3-1 (or the pseudogene TRBV3-2) to TRBJ2-3; the D is unclear. The CDR3 covers 15 residues. V dropped 0 bases and J dropped 2 bases, with 9 bases sitting between them. Germline V lookup: CDR1 LGHDT, CDR2 YNNKEL (reference sequence).

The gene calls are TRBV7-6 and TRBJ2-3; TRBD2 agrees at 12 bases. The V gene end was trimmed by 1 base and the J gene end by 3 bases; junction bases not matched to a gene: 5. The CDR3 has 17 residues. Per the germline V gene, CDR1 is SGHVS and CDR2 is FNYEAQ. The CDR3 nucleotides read TGTGCCAGCAGCTTAGGCACCGGACTAGCGGGGACAGATACGCAGTATTTT. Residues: CASSLGTGLAGTDTQYF. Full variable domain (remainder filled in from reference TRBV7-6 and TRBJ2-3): GAGVSQSPRYKVTKRGQDVALRCDPISGHVSLYWYRQALGQGPEFLTYFNYEAQQDKSGLPNDRFSAERPEGSISTLTIQRTEQRDSAMYRCASSLGTGLAGTDTQYFGPGTRLTVL.

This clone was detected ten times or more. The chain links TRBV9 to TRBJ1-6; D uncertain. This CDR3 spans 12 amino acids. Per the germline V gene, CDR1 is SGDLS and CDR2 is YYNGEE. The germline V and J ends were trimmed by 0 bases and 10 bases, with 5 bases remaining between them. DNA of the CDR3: TGTGCCAGCAGCGTAGACGGGTCACCCCTCCACTTT. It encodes CASSVDGSPLHF.

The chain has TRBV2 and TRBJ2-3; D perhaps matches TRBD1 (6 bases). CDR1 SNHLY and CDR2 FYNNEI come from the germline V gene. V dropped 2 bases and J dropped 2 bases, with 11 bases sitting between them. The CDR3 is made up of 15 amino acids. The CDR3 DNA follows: TGTGCCAGCAGTGAAAACAGGGAGTACACAGATACGCAGTATTTT. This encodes CASSENREYTDTQYF. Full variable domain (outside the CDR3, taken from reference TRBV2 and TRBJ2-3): EPEVTQTPSHQVTQMGQEVILRCVPISNHLYFYWYRQILGQKVEFLVSFYNNEISEKSEIFDDQFSVERPDGSNFTLKIRSTKLEDSAMYFCASSENREYTDTQYFGPGTRLTVL.

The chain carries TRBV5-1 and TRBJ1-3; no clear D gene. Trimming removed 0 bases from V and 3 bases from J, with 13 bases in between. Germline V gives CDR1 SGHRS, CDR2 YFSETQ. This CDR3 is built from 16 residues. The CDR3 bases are TGCGCCAGCAGCTTGGGGTCAGCCGGGAATGGAAACACCATATATTTT. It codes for CASSLGSAGNGNTIYF.

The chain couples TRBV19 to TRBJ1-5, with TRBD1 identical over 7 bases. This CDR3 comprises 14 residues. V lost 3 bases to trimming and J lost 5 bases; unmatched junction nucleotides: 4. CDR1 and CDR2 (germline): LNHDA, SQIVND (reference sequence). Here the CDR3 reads CASSIKTGDQPQHF. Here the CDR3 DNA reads TGTGCCAGTAGTATTAAAACAGGGGATCAGCCCCAGCATTTT.

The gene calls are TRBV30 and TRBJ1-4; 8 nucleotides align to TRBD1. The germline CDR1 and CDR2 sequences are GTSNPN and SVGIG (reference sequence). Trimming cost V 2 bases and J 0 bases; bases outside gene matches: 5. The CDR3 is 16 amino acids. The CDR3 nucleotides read TGTGCCTGGAGTCCCGGACAGGGCACAACTAATGAAAAACTGTTTTTT. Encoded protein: CAWSPGQGTTNEKLFF.

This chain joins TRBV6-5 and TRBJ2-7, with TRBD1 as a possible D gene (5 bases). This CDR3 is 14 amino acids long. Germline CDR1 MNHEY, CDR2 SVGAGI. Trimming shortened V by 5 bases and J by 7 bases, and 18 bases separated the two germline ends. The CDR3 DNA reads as TGTGCCAGCAGTCCTAGGGGCTCGGCTTGGGAGCAGTACTTC. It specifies CASSPRGSAWEQYF.

Here the CDR3 reads CASSQDTGLTYGYTF. In DNA form, the CDR3 reads TGCGCCAGCAGCCAAGATACAGGGTTAACCTATGGCTACACCTTC. The chain couples TRBV4-3 to TRBJ1-2, with D possibly being TRBD1 (6 bases). Trimming stripped 0 bases from V and 4 bases from J, with 12 bases between. CDR1 LGHNA and CDR2 YSLEER come from the germline V gene. There are 15 residues in the CDR3.

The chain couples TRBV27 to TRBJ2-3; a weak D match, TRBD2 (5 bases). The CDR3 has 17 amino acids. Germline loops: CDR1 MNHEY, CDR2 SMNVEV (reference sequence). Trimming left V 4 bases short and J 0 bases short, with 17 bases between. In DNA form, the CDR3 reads TGTGCCAGCAGTTCCACTTTTGGTCGAGGGAGCACAGATACGCAGTATTTT. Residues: CASSSTFGRGSTDTQYF.

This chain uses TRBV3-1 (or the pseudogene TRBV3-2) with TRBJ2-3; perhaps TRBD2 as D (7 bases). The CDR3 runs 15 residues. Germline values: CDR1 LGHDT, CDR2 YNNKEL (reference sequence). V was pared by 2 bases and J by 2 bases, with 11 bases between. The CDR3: CASSQTGGHTDTQYF. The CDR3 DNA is TGTGCCAGCAGCCAAACGGGGGGACACACAGATACGCAGTATTTT.

The CDR3 reads CASSEGRRQETQYF. CDR3 DNA: TGTGCCAGCAGTGAAGGCCGGCGGCAAGAGACCCAGTACTTC. This chain uses TRBV2 with TRBJ2-5; D remains ambiguous. This CDR3 is 14 amino acids long. Trimming pared 1 base from V and 2 bases from J, leaving 8 bases between. Per germline, CDR1 SNHLY and CDR2 FYNNEI.

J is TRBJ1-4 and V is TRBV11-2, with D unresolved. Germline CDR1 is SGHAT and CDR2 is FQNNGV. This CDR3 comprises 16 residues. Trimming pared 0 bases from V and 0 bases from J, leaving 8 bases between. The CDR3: CASSLDLRATNEKLFF. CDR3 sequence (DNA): TGTGCCAGCAGCTTAGATCTGAGGGCAACTAATGAAAAACTGTTTTTT.

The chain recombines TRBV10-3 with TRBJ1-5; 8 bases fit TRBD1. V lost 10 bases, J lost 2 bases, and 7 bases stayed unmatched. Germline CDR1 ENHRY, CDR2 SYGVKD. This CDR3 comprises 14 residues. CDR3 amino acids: CATLGGQGNQPQHF. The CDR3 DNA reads TGTGCCACCTTAGGGGGACAGGGCAATCAGCCCCAGCATTTT.

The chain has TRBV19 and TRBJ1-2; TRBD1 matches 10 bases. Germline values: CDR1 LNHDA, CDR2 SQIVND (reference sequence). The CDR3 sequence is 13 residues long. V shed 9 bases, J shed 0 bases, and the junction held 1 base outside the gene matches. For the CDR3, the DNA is TGTGCCAGCGGGACAGGGGCTAACTATGGCTACACCTTC. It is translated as CASGTGANYGYTF.

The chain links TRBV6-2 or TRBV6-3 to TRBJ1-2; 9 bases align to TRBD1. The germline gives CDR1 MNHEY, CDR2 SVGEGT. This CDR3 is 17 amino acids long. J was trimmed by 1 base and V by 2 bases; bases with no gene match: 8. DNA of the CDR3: TGTGCCAGCAGTTACGACGACAGGGGGACCTTTAACTATGGCTACACCTTC. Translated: CASSYDDRGTFNYGYTF.

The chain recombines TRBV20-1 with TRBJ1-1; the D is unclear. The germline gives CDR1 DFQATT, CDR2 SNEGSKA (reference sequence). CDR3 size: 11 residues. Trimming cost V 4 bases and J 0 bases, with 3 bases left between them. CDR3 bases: TGCAGTGCTACCATGAACACTGAAGCTTTCTTT. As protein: CSATMNTEAFF.

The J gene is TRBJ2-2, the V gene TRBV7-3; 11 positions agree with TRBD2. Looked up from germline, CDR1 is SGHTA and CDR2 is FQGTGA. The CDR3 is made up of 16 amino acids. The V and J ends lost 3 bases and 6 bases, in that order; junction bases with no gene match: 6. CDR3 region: CASSFSGGAQPGELFF. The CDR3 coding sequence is TGTGCCAGCAGCTTTAGCGGGGGGGCCCAACCCGGGGAGCTGTTTTTT.